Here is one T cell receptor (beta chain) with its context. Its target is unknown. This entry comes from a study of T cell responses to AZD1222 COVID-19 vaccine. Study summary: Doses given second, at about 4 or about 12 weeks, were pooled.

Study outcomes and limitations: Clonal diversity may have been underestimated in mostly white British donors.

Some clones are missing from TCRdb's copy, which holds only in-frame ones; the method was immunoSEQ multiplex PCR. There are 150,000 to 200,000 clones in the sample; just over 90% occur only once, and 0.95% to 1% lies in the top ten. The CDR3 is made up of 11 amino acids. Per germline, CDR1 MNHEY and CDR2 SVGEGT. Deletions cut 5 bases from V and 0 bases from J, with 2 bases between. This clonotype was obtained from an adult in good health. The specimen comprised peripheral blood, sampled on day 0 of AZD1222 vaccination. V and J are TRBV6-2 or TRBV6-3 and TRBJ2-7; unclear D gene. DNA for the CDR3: TGTGCCAGCAGTGGCTCCTACGAGCAGTACTTC. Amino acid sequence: CASSGSYEQYF.